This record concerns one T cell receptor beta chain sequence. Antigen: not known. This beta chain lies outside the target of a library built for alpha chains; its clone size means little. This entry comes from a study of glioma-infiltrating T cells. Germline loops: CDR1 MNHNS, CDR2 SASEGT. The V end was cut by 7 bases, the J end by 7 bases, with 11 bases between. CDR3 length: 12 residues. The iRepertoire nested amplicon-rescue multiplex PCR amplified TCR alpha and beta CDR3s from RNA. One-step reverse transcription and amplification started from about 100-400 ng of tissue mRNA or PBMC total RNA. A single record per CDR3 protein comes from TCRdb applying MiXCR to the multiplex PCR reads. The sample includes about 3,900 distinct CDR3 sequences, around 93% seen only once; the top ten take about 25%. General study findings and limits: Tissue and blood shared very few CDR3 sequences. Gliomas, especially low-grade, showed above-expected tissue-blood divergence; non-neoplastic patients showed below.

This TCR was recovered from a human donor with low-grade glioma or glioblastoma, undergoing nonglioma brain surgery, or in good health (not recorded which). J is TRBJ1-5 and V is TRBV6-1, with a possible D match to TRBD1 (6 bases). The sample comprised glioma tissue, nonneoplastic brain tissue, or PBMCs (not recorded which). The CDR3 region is CASNRVGQPQHF. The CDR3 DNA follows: TGTGCCAGCAACAGGGTTGGACAGCCCCAGCATTTT.